The source of this T cell receptor (beta chain) is a study of OX40 agonist ivuxolimab in advanced cancers. TCRdb keeps only in-frame clones here, not all; method: immunoSEQ multiplex PCR. The sample lists around 40,000 clones, around 88% seen once, with less than 0.65% in the top ten. Germline values: CDR1 SEHNR, CDR2 FQNEAQ (reference sequence). The CDR3 totals 15 residues. The ends were cut back, 1 base at V and 6 bases at J, with 13 bases in the middle. The gene calls are TRBV7-9 and TRBJ2-1; D gene ambiguous. The source is an adult with an advanced solid tumor such as melanoma, head and neck, liver or kidney cancer. Sequenced material: CD4+ or CD8+ T cells sorted from blood, taken in a trial of the OX40 agonist ivuxolimab. CDR3 nucleotide sequence: TGTGCCAGCAGCTTAGGGGCAGCATTTACCAATGAGCAGTTCTTC. Its protein is CASSLGAAFTNEQFF.